The 3 T cell receptor beta chains below come from one sample, sequenced in a study of T cells in Graves' hyperthyroidism and ophthalmopathy. The TCR beta CDR3 regions underwent amplification using RNA transcripts as the source. HTBI primers drove first-round RT-PCR of the TCR CDR3. Each CDR3 protein gets one entry after TCRdb re-called the multiplex PCR reads with MiXCR. Of nearly 600,000 distinct CDR3 sequences in the sample, more than 11% were seen once. Sequenced input: blood. Receptors were obtained from a woman under 40 with Graves' hyperthyroidism that later progressed to Graves' ophthalmopathy.

This clonotype was detected ten times or more. This chain connects TRBV7-3 to TRBJ1-6; D may be TRBD1 (5 bases). CDR1 is SGHTA and CDR2 is FQGTGA in the germline V gene. V was pared by 5 bases and J by 6 bases, with 8 bases between. CDR3 length: 13 residues. The CDR3 is CASSGDRNSPLHF. CDR3 sequence (DNA): TGTGCCAGCAGCGGGGACCGTAATTCACCCCTCCACTTT.

V usage is TRBV29-1 and J usage is TRBJ1-3; 7 bases are a match to TRBD1. The CDR3 is made up of 17 amino acids. Per the germline V gene, CDR1 is SQVTM and CDR2 is ANQGSEA. The trim removed 0 bases at V and 4 bases at J, leaving 12 bases unmatched. For the CDR3, the DNA is TGCAGCGTTGAAGACCCGGAGACAGGGACGGGAGGAAACACCATATATTTT. Protein: CSVEDPETGTGGNTIYF.

This clonotype was observed at least ten times. This CDR3 reads CASSDQVNQPQHF. Here the CDR3 DNA reads TGTGCCAGCAGTGACCAAGTGAATCAGCCCCAGCATTTT. J is TRBJ1-5 and V is TRBV25-1, with D uncertain. Germline loops: CDR1 MGHDK, CDR2 SYGVNS. Trimming pared 3 bases from V and 4 bases from J, leaving 7 bases between. This CDR3 has 13 residues.